Described below is a single T cell receptor beta chain sequence and its context. The antigen is not known. These data come from a study of Graves' ophthalmopathy and Graves' hyperthyroidism. Study context: Samples of peripheral blood were obtained at initial diagnosis, prior to treatment of any kind.

Amplification of TCR beta CDR3 regions used RNA transcripts. The first-round RT-PCR employed HTBI primers together with the Qiagen OneStep RT-PCR kit. A multiplex PCR was then performed as the second round. One entry per CDR3 protein, called by TCRdb with MiXCR from the multiplex PCR reads. The sample lists 500,000 to 700,000 distinct CDR3 sequences, about a fifth occurring once. The authors enrolled newly diagnosed hyperthyroidism patients aged 18 to 65 with under 2 months' duration. Patients were excluded if they had other autoimmune diseases or uncontrolled infections, and likewise if pregnancy or lactation applied. The CDR3 consists of 17 residues. Germline V gene sequence: CDR1 SGHAT, CDR2 FQNNGV. V shed 3 bases and J 0 bases; nucleotides not matched to a gene: 8. Study-level findings and limits: Among thyroid clonotypes expanded above 0.001 frequency, most also appeared in blood.

The receptor was derived from a woman younger than 30 with stable Graves' hyperthyroidism. Some clones in this sample may be carry-over from other donors' samples. This chain joins TRBV11-2 and TRBJ2-7; 10 bases match TRBD2. Sequenced input: peripheral blood. The CDR3 here is CASSLHAGTSASYEQYF. The DNA for the CDR3 is TGTGCCAGCAGCTTGCACGCCGGGACTAGCGCCTCCTACGAGCAGTACTTC.